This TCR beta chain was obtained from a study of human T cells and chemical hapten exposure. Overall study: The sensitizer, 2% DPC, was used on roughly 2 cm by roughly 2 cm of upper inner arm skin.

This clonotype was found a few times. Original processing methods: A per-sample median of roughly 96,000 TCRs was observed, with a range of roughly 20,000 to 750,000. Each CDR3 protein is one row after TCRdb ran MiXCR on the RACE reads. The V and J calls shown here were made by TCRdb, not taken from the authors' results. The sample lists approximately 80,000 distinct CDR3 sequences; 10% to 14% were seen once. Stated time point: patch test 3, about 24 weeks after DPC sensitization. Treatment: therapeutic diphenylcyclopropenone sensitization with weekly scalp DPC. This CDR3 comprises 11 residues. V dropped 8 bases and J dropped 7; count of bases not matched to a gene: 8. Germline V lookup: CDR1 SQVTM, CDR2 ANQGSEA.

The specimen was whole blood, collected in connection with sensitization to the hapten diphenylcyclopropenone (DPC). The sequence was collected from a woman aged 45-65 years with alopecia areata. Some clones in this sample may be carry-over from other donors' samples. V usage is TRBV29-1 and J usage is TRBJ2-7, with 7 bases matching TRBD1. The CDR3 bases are TGCAGCTCTCGCACAGGGGAGGAGCAGTACTTC. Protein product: CSSRTGEEQYF.